This T cell receptor beta chain was captured in a study of blood T cell repertoires in COVID-19. Study-level information: Material from acute and convalescent COVID-19 was sourced from the United States, Italy and Spain.

As handled by the study authors: Reference gene primer amplification gave nucleated cell count estimates. Repertoires were generated with immunoSEQ multiplex PCR, while TCRdb's copy carries only in-frame clones and drops some. That table gives V, J and clone size, and the DNA gave D and trimming. The sample contains approximately 170,000 clones, approximately 90% of which appear only once. Grouping used clinical history reported by participants in a survey and questionnaire. Cohort 3 recovered donors had two negative PCRs, clearance, or symptom resolution. The TCR sequence derives from a woman under 30 who had recovered from COVID-19. Sample: PBMCs or T cells enriched from blood (not recorded which).

CDR3 sequence: CASSHQSSGRGNEQFF. The CDR3 DNA sequence: TGCGCCAGCAGCCACCAGTCTAGCGGGAGAGGCAATGAGCAGTTCTTC. The chain links TRBV4-1 to TRBJ2-1, with TRBD2 matching 10 bases. The germline gives CDR1 MGHRA, CDR2 YSYEKL. Trimming removed 3 bases from V and 6 bases from J; junction bases left unmatched: 8. CDR3 length: 16 amino acids.